This TCR beta chain was identified during a study of blood T cell repertoires in COVID-19. Study information: The origin of the acute and convalescent COVID-19 samples was the United States, Italy and Spain.

The CDR3 sequence is 13 residues long. CDR1 is MDHEN, CDR2 SYDVKM, per germline. Trimming shortened V by 2 bases and J by 9 bases, and 13 bases separated the two germline ends. Method: immunoSEQ multiplex PCR; TCRdb's copy keeps in-frame clones and lacks some. The profile shows under 95,000 clones, 88% of them singletons. The rearrangement joins TRBV28 to TRBJ1-2; D unclear. Material: peripheral blood. This receptor was obtained from a human donor in a cohort sampled during active COVID-19. The chain's CDR3 is CASSLQLPLSYTF. The CDR3, as DNA: TGTGCCAGCAGTTTACAACTCCCGTTGAGCTACACCTTC.